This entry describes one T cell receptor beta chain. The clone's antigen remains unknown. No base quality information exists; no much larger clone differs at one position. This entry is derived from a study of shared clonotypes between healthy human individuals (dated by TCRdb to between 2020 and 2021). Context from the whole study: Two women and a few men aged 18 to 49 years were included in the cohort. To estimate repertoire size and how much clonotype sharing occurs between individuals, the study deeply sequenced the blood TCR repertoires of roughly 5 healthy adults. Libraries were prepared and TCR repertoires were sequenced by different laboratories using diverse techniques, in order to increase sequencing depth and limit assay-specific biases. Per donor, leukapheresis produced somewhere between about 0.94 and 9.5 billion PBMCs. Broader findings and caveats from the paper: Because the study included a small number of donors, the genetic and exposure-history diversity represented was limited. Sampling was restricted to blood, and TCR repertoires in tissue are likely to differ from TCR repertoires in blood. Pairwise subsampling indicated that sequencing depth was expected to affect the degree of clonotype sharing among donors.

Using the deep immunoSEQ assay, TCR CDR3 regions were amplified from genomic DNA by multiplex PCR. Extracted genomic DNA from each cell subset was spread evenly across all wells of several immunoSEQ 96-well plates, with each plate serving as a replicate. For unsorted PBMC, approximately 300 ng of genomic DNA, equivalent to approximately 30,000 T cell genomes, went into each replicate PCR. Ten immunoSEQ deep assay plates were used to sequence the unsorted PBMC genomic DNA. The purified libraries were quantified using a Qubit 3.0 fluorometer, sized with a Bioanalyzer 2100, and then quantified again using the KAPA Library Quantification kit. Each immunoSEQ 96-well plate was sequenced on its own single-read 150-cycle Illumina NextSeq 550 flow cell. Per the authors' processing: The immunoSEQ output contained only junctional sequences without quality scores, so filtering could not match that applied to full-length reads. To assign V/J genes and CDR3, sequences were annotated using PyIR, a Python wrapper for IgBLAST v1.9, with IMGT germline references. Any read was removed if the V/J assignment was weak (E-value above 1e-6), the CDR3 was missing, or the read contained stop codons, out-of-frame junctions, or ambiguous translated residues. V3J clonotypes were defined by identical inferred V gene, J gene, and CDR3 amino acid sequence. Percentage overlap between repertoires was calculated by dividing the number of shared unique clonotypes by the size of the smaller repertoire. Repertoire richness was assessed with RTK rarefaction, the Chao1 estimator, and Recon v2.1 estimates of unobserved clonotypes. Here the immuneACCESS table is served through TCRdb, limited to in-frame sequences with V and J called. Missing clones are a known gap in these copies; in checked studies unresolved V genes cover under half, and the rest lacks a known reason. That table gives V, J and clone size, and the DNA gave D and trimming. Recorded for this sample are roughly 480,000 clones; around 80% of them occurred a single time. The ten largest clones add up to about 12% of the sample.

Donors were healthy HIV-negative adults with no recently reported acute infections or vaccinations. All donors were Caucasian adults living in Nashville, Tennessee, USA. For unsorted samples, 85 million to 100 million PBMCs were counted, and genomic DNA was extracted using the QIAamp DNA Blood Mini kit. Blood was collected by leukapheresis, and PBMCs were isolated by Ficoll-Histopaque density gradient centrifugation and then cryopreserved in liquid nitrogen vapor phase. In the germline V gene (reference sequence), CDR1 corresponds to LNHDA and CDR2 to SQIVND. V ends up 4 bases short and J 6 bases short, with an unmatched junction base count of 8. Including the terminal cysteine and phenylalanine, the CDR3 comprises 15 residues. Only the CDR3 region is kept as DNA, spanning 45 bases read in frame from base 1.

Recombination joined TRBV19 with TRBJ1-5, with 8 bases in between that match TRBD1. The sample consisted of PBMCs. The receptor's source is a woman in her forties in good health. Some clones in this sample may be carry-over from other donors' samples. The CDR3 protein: CASSTQGASGQPQHF. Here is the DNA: TGTGCCAGTAGTACCCAGGGGGCTTCAGGTCAGCCCCAGCATTTT.